The 3 T cell receptor beta chains reported below all come from one sample, sequenced in a study of CD8 T cell repertoires and HIV-1 epitope variants. These receptors have no known antigen. Repertoires were generated with immunoSEQ multiplex PCR, while TCRdb's copy carries only in-frame clones and drops some. The table has roughly 5,500 clones, approximately 70% seen once; the top ten hold around 40%. Sequencing used cultured CD8+ T cells derived from PBMCs. The receptors stem from a male donor with HIV.

The V call is TRBV6-5, the J call TRBJ2-7, with D perhaps being TRBD1 or TRBD2 (5 bases each). With 6 bases removed from V and 3 bases from J, the gap between germline ends came to 12 bases. Germline values: CDR1 MNHEY, CDR2 SVGAGI. The CDR3 runs to 13 residues. The CDR3 nucleotides read TGTGCCAGCAGACCTATTGGGGGCTACGAGCAGTACTTC. Its protein is CASRPIGGYEQYF.

This clone was counted a few times. This chain links TRBV1 with TRBJ2-7; the DNA was not compared with TRBD2, the D call given in the table. TRBV1 is classified as a pseudogene. The CDR3 length is 13 residues. The CDR3, as DNA: TGCACCAGCAGCCATTCTCTGCGGTACGAGCAGTACTTC. Protein product: CTSSHSLRYEQYF.

The chain carries TRBV9 and TRBJ2-1; 13 nucleotides align to TRBD2. Germline V gene data show CDR1 as SGDLS and CDR2 as YYNGEE. V shed 4 bases and J 10 bases; nucleotides not matched to a gene: 8. The CDR3 sequence is 15 residues long. This chain's CDR3 is CASSPWTSGGREQFF. The DNA for the CDR3 is TGTGCCAGCAGCCCCTGGACTAGCGGGGGCCGGGAGCAGTTCTTC.